This TCR beta chain was captured by sequencing in a study of blood T cells in healthy people across ages. Sample-barcoded 5' priming and a J-beta primer mix drove a second PCR of about 7 to 12 cycles. Researchers report that each sample yielded at least 3 million CDR3-containing paired-end reads. TCRdb re-derived calls from the 5' RACE reads in MiXCR, one entry per CDR3 protein. There are roughly 900,000 distinct CDR3 sequences in the sample; around 26% occur only once, and 15% to 20% lies in the top ten. This clonotype was found a few times. The CDR3 covers 13 residues. Germline-derived CDR1 and CDR2 are SGHDT and YYEEEE. Deletions cut 4 bases from V and 5 bases from J, with 12 bases between.

The V gene is TRBV5-6, the J gene TRBJ1-1; possible D gene TRBD1, 6 bases. The clonotype comes from an elderly woman in good health. The specimen was blood. CDR3 protein: CASSPTTGTEAFF. The CDR3 DNA follows: TGTGCCAGCAGCCCAACTACAGGGACTGAAGCTTTCTTT.